This TCR beta chain was observed in a study of OX40 agonist ivuxolimab in advanced cancers. In the study overall: With ivuxolimab, an agonistic anti-OX40 (CD134) antibody, patients were treated.

CDR3 length: 16 amino acids. The V and J ends lost 1 base and 8 bases, in that order; junction bases with no gene match: 9. Germline CDR1 MGHRA, CDR2 YSYEKL. Regarding the study as a whole: Average numbers of expanded clones were greater in CD8+ T cells than in CD4+.

Only in-frame clones appear in the TCRdb table, and some are missing; sequencing was by immunoSEQ multiplex PCR. The table includes around 80,000 clones, over 75% detected once. Worth noting for this clone: Its antigen is not identified.

The sample in question was CD4+ or CD8+ T cells sorted from blood, obtained in a trial of the OX40 agonist ivuxolimab. This TCR came from an adult with an advanced solid tumor such as melanoma, head and neck, liver or kidney cancer. V and J are TRBV4-1 and TRBJ1-4; TRBD1 agrees at 8 bases. The DNA for the CDR3 is TGCGCCAGCAGCCAAGGTCCTGGGACAGGAGGCGAAAAACTGTTTTTT. Its protein product is CASSQGPGTGGEKLFF.